This T cell receptor beta chain was profiled in a study of shared clonotypes between healthy human individuals. V lost 4 bases, J lost 1 base, and 19 bases lay in between. This CDR3 is 17 amino acids long. Germline V gene sequence: CDR1 MDHEN, CDR2 SYDVKM. TCRdb keeps only in-frame clones here, not all; method: immunoSEQ multiplex PCR. There are about 330,000 clones in the sample; around 86% occur only once, and around 15% lies in the top ten. The sequencing input was memory CD8+ T cells sorted from blood. Noted subset: CD45RO+ cells pooled with CCR7-negative TemRA cells. The clonotype originates from a man between 18 and 29 years old in good health. V usage is TRBV28 and J usage is TRBJ2-5, with D perhaps matching TRBD2 (6 bases). The chain's CDR3 is CASSSNPGLLTQETQYF. The CDR3 DNA reads as TGTGCCAGCAGTTCTAACCCGGGACTGCTAACCCAAGAGACCCAGTACTTC.